This is a list of T cell receptor beta chains from one sample in a study of blood T cells in healthy people across ages. Using its own MiXCR run on the 5' RACE reads, TCRdb lists one record per CDR3 protein. The sample records around 800,000 distinct CDR3 sequences, roughly 46% being singletons. The sequencing sample was made of blood. The origin of the receptors is a man older than 75 in good health. The CDR3 runs from the conserved cysteine through the conserved F or W. A D gene is named only where the DNA matches it firmly. Clone sizes are given selectively: once, few, many, or a class where the clone is expanded.

>TRBV7-2|NA|TRBJ2-1|TRBD2
CASSLDASGRGLFF
TGTGCCAGCAGCTTGGACGCTAGCGGGAGGGGTTTGTTCTTC
>TRBV20-1|NA|TRBJ1-1|NA
CSAGGQYTEAFF
TGCAGTGCTGGCGGACAGTACACTGAAGCTTTCTTT
>TRBV5-1|few|TRBJ2-5|NA
CASSLWDGRQETQYF
TGCGCCAGCAGCTTGTGGGATGGGCGCCAAGAGACCCAGTACTTC
>TRBV11-3|NA|TRBJ2-1|TRBD2
CASSSLAGSSYNEQFF
TGTGCCAGCAGCTCCTTAGCGGGAAGCTCCTACAATGAGCAGTTCTTC
>TRBV10-3|NA|TRBJ2-3|NA
CAIRFDISGTDTQYF
TGTGCCATCAGATTCGACATTAGCGGCACAGATACGCAGTATTTT
>TRBV28|NA|TRBJ1-2|NA
CASSITGIYGYTF
TGTGCCAGCAGTATTACAGGGATCTATGGCTACACCTTC
>TRBV6-1|NA|TRBJ1-2|NA
CASSEGYGDYGYTF
TGTGCCAGCAGTGAAGGTTATGGGGACTATGGCTACACCTTC
>TRBV28|NA|TRBJ1-5|NA
CASSDSGAPNQPQHF
TGTGCCAGCAGCGACTCTGGGGCGCCCAATCAGCCCCAGCATTTT
>TRBV30|few|TRBJ1-1|NA
CAWSVGIGVNTEAFF
TGTGCCTGGAGTGTAGGGATCGGGGTGAACACTGAAGCTTTCTTT
>TRBV7-2|NA|TRBJ2-1|NA
CASSFPRQYNEQFF
TGTGCCAGCAGCTTCCCCCGACAGTACAATGAGCAGTTCTTC
>TRBV12-3/TRBV12-4|NA|TRBJ2-7|NA
CASSLKSVGYEQYF
TGTGCCAGCAGTTTAAAGTCGGTGGGGTACGAGCAGTACTTC
>TRBV7-2|NA|TRBJ1-2|NA
CASSLAGGQYSGYTF
TGTGCCAGCAGCTTAGCGGGGGGCCAGTATTCTGGCTACACCTTC
>TRBV20-1|NA|TRBJ2-7|NA
CSASLRGFTSYEQYF
TGCAGTGCTTCCCTCAGGGGATTTACATCCTACGAGCAGTACTTC
>TRBV2|few|TRBJ1-2|TRBD1
CASRLIRGQGAYGYTF
TGTGCCAGCAGATTGATCCGGGGACAGGGGGCCTATGGCTACACCTTC
>TRBV28|NA|TRBJ1-2|NA
CASSRRDTPTNYGYTF
TGTGCCAGCAGTCGCCGGGACACTCCTACTAACTATGGCTACACCTTC
>TRBV7-2|few|TRBJ2-3|TRBD1
CASSRRRTGRLSSVTDTQYF
TGTGCCAGCAGCAGACGCCGGACAGGGCGTCTGTCATCCGTAACAGATACGCAGTATTTT
>TRBV6-2/TRBV6-3|NA|TRBJ1-1|NA
CASSYLGTEAFF
TGTGCCAGCAGTTACTTGGGAACTGAAGCTTTCTTT
>TRBV6-5|NA|TRBJ2-3|NA
CASRDRFTDTQYF
TGTGCCAGCAGGGACAGATTCACAGATACGCAGTATTTT
>TRBV5-1|few|TRBJ2-1|NA
CASSLAGEAAYNEQFF
TGCGCCAGCAGCTTGGCTGGGGAGGCGGCCTACAATGAGCAGTTCTTC
>TRBV20-1|NA|TRBJ1-1|NA
CSAYLNTEAFF
TGCAGTGCGTACTTGAACACTGAAGCTTTCTTT
>TRBV12-3/TRBV12-4|few|TRBJ2-1|TRBD2
CASSLGLAGADEQFF
TGTGCCAGCAGTTTGGGGCTAGCGGGAGCCGATGAGCAGTTCTTC
>TRBV7-2|NA|TRBJ2-5|TRBD2
CASSLDTSGTETQYF
TGTGCCAGCAGCTTAGACACTAGCGGGACTGAGACCCAGTACTTC
>TRBV9|NA|TRBJ2-5|TRBD2
CASSVGSTSGTQETQYF
TGTGCCAGCAGCGTAGGATCGACTAGCGGGACTCAAGAGACCCAGTACTTC
>TRBV14|NA|TRBJ2-7|NA
CASAVTRTEQYF
TGTGCCAGCGCCGTAACGCGGACCGAGCAGTACTTC
>TRBV7-9|NA|TRBJ2-7|NA
CASSPSWSYEQYF
TGTGCCAGCAGCCCTTCATGGAGCTACGAGCAGTACTTC
>TRBV20-1|NA|TRBJ2-5|TRBD1
CSAPRTGQETQYF
TGCAGTGCCCCAAGGACAGGGCAAGAGACCCAGTACTTC
>TRBV3-1|NA|TRBJ1-1|TRBD1
CASREGGLAFF
TGTGCCAGCAGAGAAGGGGGCCTCGCTTTCTTT
>TRBV29-1|NA|TRBJ2-1|NA
CSVEDRRVLNEQFF
TGCAGCGTTGAAGATCGAAGGGTATTGAATGAGCAGTTCTTC
>TRBV30|NA|TRBJ2-2|NA
CAWSGEGLVTGELFF
TGTGCCTGGAGTGGTGAGGGGTTAGTCACCGGGGAGCTGTTTTTT
>TRBV24-1|NA|TRBJ2-5|NA
CATSDRYQETQYF
TGTGCCACCAGTGATCGATACCAAGAGACCCAGTACTTC
>TRBV6-2/TRBV6-3|NA|TRBJ2-7|NA
CASRGYYYEQYF
TGTGCCAGCAGGGGATATTACTACGAGCAGTACTTC
>TRBV7-2|NA|TRBJ2-7|NA
CASSLPWARSYEQYF
TGTGCCAGCAGCCTCCCGTGGGCGCGCTCCTACGAGCAGTACTTC
>TRBV5-6|NA|TRBJ2-5|NA
CASSLPILRETQYF
TGTGCCAGCAGCCTCCCTATCCTGAGGGAGACCCAGTACTTC
>TRBV27|NA|TRBJ2-1|TRBD1
CASNIRDRANNEQFF
TGTGCCAGCAACATTCGGGACAGGGCAAACAATGAGCAGTTCTTC
>TRBV11-2|NA|TRBJ2-1|NA
CASSLGPPNEQFF
TGTGCCAGCAGCTTGGGACCTCCTAATGAGCAGTTCTTC
>TRBV4-2|few|TRBJ1-6|NA
CASSRRYLEGNSPLHF
TGTGCCAGCAGCCGCCGTTACTTGGAGGGGAATTCACCCCTCCACTTT
>TRBV11-2|many|TRBJ1-4|NA
CASSNRETTNEKLFF
TGTGCCAGCAGCAACCGGGAGACAACTAATGAAAAACTGTTTTTT
>TRBV15|once|TRBJ2-1|TRBD1
CATSTDRASYNEQFF
TGTGCCACCAGCACCGACAGGGCGTCCTACAATGAGCAGTTCTTC
>TRBV12-3/TRBV12-4|few|TRBJ2-3|NA
CASSPRGGDTDTQYF
TGTGCCAGCAGCCCCAGGGGGGGGGACACAGATACGCAGTATTTT
>TRBV7-2|NA|TRBJ2-7|TRBD1
CASSSRDSKPYEQYF
TGTGCCAGCAGCTCCCGGGACAGTAAGCCCTACGAGCAGTACTTC
>TRBV18|NA|TRBJ1-5|NA
CASSPLGQGNQPQHF
TGTGCCAGCTCACCACTGGGGCAGGGAAATCAGCCCCAGCATTTT
>TRBV20-1|NA|TRBJ2-1|NA
CSARSRGVGNEQFF
TGCAGTGCTAGGAGCCGGGGAGTGGGCAATGAGCAGTTCTTC
>TRBV12-3/TRBV12-4|NA|TRBJ2-5|NA
CASSPRPLGETQYF
TGTGCCAGCAGCCCCCGACCTTTGGGAGAGACCCAGTACTTC
>TRBV20-1|many|TRBJ2-1|TRBD2
CSAIGLATSYNEQFF
TGCAGTGCCATTGGACTAGCGACGTCCTACAATGAGCAGTTCTTC
>TRBV7-8|NA|TRBJ2-1|NA
CASSLRESGAPDEQFF
TGTGCCAGCAGCTTGCGGGAGTCAGGGGCCCCTGACGAGCAGTTCTTC
>TRBV12-5|NA|TRBJ2-1|TRBD2
CASGPGLADHNEQFF
TGTGCTAGTGGTCCGGGACTAGCGGATCACAATGAGCAGTTCTTC
>TRBV21-1|NA|TRBJ2-5|NA
CASSKASQRGGLRETQYF
TGTGCCAGCAGCAAAGCGTCACAGCGGGGAGGTCTCAGGGAGACCCAGTACTTC
>TRBV21-1|once|TRBJ2-7|NA
CASNGGDNSYEQYF
TGTGCCAGCAACGGGGGGGACAACTCCTACGAGCAGTACTTC
>TRBV7-3|few|TRBJ2-1|TRBD2
CASRSSGSDEQFF
TGTGCCAGCAGATCTAGCGGGAGCGATGAGCAGTTCTTC
>TRBV5-1|NA|TRBJ2-7|TRBD2
CASSLMTSGSYEQYF
TGCGCCAGCAGCTTGATGACTAGCGGGAGTTACGAGCAGTACTTC
>TRBV20-1|NA|TRBJ2-5|NA
CSPQHQETQYF
TGCAGTCCACAGCACCAAGAGACCCAGTACTTC
>TRBV28|NA|TRBJ2-3|NA
CASSPGHLRRADTQYF
TGTGCCAGCAGTCCGGGCCACCTCCGACGCGCAGATACGCAGTATTTT
>TRBV20-1|few|TRBJ2-7|NA
CSAKPRDPSSYNEQYF
TGCAGTGCTAAACCCAGGGATCCGAGCTCCTACAATGAGCAGTACTTC
>TRBV3-1|NA|TRBJ2-5|TRBD2
CASSLRDRGAGGRKTQYF
TGTGCCAGCAGCCTGAGGGATCGGGGAGCGGGAGGACGGAAGACCCAGTACTTC
>TRBV27|NA|TRBJ2-5|NA
CASSLTSSSVGGEETQYF
TGTGCCAGCAGTTTAACGTCTAGTTCGGTCGGTGGGGAAGAGACCCAGTACTTC
>TRBV20-1|few|TRBJ2-5|TRBD2
CSARDRLAGGYETQYF
TGCAGTGCTAGAGATCGACTAGCGGGAGGGTATGAGACCCAGTACTTC
>TRBV16|few|TRBJ2-1|NA
CASSQVGQLGNEQFF
TGTGCCAGCAGCCAAGTAGGACAGCTTGGCAATGAGCAGTTCTTC
>TRBV12-3/TRBV12-4|NA|TRBJ1-2|TRBD1
CASSWDRGHLGYTF
TGTGCCAGCAGTTGGGACAGGGGGCACCTTGGCTACACCTTC
>TRBV5-4|many|TRBJ2-7|NA
CASSPGPTYEQYF
TGTGCCAGCAGTCCCGGACCGACCTACGAGCAGTACTTC
>TRBV29-1|NA|TRBJ2-5|NA
CSVVLAVYQETQYF
TGCAGCGTTGTTTTAGCGGTGTACCAAGAGACCCAGTACTTC